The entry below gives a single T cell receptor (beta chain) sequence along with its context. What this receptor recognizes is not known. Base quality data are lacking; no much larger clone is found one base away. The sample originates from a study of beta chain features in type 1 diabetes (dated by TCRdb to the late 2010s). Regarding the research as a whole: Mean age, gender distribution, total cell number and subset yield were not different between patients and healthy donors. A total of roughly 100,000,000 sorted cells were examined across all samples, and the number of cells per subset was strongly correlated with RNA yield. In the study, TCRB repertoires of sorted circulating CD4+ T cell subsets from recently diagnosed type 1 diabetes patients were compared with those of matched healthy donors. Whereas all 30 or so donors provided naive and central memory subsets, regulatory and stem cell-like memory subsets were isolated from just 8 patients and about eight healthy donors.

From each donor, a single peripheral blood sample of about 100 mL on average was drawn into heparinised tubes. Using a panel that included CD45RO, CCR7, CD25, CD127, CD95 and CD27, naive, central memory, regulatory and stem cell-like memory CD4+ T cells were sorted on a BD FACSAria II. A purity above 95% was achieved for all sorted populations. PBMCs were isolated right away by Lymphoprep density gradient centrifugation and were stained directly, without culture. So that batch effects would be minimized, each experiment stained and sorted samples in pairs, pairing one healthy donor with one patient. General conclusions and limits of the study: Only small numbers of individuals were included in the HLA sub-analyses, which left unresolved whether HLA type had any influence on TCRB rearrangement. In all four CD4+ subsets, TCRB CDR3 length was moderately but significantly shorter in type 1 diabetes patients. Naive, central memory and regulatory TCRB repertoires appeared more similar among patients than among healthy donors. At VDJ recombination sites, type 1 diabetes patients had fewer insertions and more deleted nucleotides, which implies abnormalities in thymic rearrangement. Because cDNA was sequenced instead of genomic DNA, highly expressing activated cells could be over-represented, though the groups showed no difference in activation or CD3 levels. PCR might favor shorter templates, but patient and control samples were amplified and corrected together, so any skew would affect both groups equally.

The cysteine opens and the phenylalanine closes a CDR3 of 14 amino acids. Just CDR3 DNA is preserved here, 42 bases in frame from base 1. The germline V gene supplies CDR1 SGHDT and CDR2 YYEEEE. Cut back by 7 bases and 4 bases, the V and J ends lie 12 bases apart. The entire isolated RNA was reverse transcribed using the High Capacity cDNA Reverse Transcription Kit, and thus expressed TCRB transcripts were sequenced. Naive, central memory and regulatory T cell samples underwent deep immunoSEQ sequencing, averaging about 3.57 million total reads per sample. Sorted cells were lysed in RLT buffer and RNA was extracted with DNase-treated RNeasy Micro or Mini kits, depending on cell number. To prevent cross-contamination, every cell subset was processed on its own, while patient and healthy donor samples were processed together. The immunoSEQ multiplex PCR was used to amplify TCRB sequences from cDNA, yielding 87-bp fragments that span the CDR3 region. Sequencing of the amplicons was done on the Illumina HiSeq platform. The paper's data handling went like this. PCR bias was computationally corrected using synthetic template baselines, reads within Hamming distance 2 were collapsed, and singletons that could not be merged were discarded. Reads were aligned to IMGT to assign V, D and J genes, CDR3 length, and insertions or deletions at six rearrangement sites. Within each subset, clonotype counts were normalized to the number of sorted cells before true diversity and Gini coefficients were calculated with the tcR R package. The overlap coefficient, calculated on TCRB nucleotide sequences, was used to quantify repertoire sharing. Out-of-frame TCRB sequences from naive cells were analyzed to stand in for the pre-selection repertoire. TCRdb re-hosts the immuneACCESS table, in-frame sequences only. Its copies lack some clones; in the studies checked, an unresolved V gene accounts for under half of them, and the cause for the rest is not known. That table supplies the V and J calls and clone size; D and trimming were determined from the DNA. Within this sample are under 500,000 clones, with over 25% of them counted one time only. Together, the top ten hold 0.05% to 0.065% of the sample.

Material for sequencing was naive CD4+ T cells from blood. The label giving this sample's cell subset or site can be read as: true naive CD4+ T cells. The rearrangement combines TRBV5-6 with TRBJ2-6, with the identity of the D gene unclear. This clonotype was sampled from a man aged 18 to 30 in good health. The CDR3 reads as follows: CASASQFGANVLTF. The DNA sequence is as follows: TGTGCCAGCGCTTCACAGTTCGGGGCCAACGTCCTGACTTTC.